This passage covers 28 T cell receptor beta chains from one sample sequenced in a study of cytomegalovirus exposure and HLA in healthy donors (dated by TCRdb to the late 2010s). Library creation used the immunoSEQ multiplex PCR assay. A mixture of 60 forward primers for TCR Vbeta segments and 13 reverse primers for TCR Jbeta segments was used in the multiplex PCR. The source is immuneACCESS, and TCRdb retained only in-frame sequences with V and J called. Part of the clones is not carried over; for the studies checked, unresolved V genes explain less than half of this, and the remainder is unexplained. A total of over 150,000 clones appear in this sample, about 82% of them only once. The ten largest clones take up roughly 7.7% of the sample. Sequencing was done on a sample of PBMCs. Receptors originate from a woman younger than 45 in good health and CMV-seropositive.

The rearrangement links TRBV7-7 to TRBJ2-1; tentative D call: TRBD1 (6 bases). CDR3 length equals 14 residues. Germline V gives CDR1 SSHAT, CDR2 FNYEAQ (reference sequence). Between the trimmed V and J ends, which lost 4 bases and 9 bases, there was a span of 16 bases. The CDR3 reads CASSSVTGWGEQFF. The CDR3 DNA reads TGTGCCAGCAGCTCCGTCACAGGGTGGGGTGAGCAGTTCTTC. Drawing the rest from reference TRBV7-7 and TRBJ2-1, the complete variable domain is GAGVSQSPRYKVTKRGQDVTLRCDPISSHATLYWYQQALGQGPEFLTYFNYEAQPDKSGLPSDRFSAERPEGSISTLTIQRTEQRDSAMYRCASSSVTGWGEQFFGPGTRLTVL.

V usage is TRBV11-3 and J usage is TRBJ2-1; TRBD2 aligns across 7 bases. The CDR3 is made up of 15 amino acids. V dropped 4 bases and J dropped 2; count of bases not matched to a gene: 5. Germline loops: CDR1 SGHNT, CDR2 YENEEA. The CDR3 coding sequence is TGTGCCAGCAGCTCCCGTGGGGGGGCCTACAATGAGCAGTTCTTC. Amino acid sequence: CASSSRGGAYNEQFF.

The rearrangement joins TRBV6-5 to TRBJ1-4; 7 bases match TRBD1. V trimming: 3 bases; J trimming: 4 bases; junction bases outside the gene matches: 2. There are 14 residues in the CDR3. Germline CDR1 MNHEY, CDR2 SVGAGI. This CDR3 is CASSYNRGNEKLFF. The CDR3 region has the DNA TGTGCCAGCAGTTATAACAGGGGTAATGAAAAACTGTTTTTT.

This chain joins TRBV7-3 and TRBJ1-1; D gene uncertain. The germline V and J ends were trimmed by 4 bases and 1 base, with 16 bases remaining between them. The germline gives CDR1 SGHTA, CDR2 FQGTGA. The CDR3 runs to 16 residues. The CDR3 loop is CASSSSPLRRNTEAFF. CDR3 coding DNA: TGTGCCAGCAGCTCCTCGCCCCTTAGGAGGAACACTGAAGCTTTCTTT.

On this clone: This CDR3 is also generated by other DNA sequences in the sample. The V and J genes are TRBV4-2 and TRBJ1-1; D gene uncertain. Germline CDR1 reads LGHNA; CDR2 reads YNFKEQ. Between the trimmed V and J ends, which lost 3 bases and 5 bases, there was a span of 22 bases. The CDR3 is 17 amino acids. The CDR3 region is CASSHRREGLGNTEAFF. The CDR3 DNA is TGTGCCAGCAGCCACCGCCGAGAGGGCTTGGGGAATACTGAAGCTTTCTTT.

The V and J genes are TRBV7-9 and TRBJ1-2, with 8 bases identical to TRBD1. V lost 4 bases, J lost 1 base, and 5 bases stayed unmatched. CDR1 and CDR2 from the germline V gene are SEHNR and FQNEAQ (reference sequence). The CDR3 is 15 residues long. CDR3: CASSSGQDVNYGYTF. CDR3 DNA: TGTGCCAGCAGCTCGGGACAGGATGTTAACTATGGCTACACCTTC.

J is TRBJ1-1 and V is TRBV30; possibly TRBD1 for D (5 bases). In germline, CDR1 is GTSNPN, CDR2 SVGIG (reference sequence). V lost 0 bases and J lost 4, with 15 bases in between. This CDR3 has 15 amino acids. CDR3 in DNA: TGTGCCTGGAGTGTACACAATGTGGGGGGCACTGAAGCTTTCTTT. This gives the protein CAWSVHNVGGTEAFF.

The chain links TRBV7-9 to TRBJ2-3, with TRBD2 matching over 9 bases. Trimming took 2 bases from V and 4 from J; bases not matched to a gene: 7. The CDR3 is made up of 16 amino acids. Germline-derived CDR1 and CDR2 are SEHNR and FQNEAQ (reference sequence). Written as DNA, the CDR3 is TGTGCCAGCAGCTTAACCGCGGGGGGGCTTGCAGATACGCAGTATTTT. It is translated as CASSLTAGGLADTQYF.

The rearrangement uses TRBV10-3 and TRBJ1-4, with D uncertain. In germline, CDR1 is ENHRY, CDR2 SYGVKD. V lost 4 bases to trimming and J lost 2 bases, with 8 bases between them. There are 14 residues in the CDR3. The CDR3: CAISAEKTNEKLFF. The CDR3, as DNA: TGTGCCATCAGTGCGGAGAAGACTAATGAAAAACTGTTTTTT.

This chain links TRBV18 with TRBJ2-7, with 8 bases that match TRBD1. This CDR3 spans 17 amino acids. Losses at the gene ends were 3 bases for V and 3 bases for J; bases not matched to a gene: 13. Germline values: CDR1 KGHSH, CDR2 LQKENI. The CDR3 reads CASSPILGQGKNYEQYF. CDR3 nucleotide sequence: TGTGCCAGCTCACCTATACTTGGACAGGGCAAAAACTACGAGCAGTACTTC.

This chain joins TRBV6-5 and TRBJ1-5; TRBD1 might be the D (5 bases). From germline, CDR1 is MNHEY and CDR2 SVGAGI. The ends were cut back, 6 bases at V and 5 bases at J, with 14 bases in the middle. The CDR3 contains 14 residues. The CDR3 DNA reads as TGTGCCAGCAGGCGGGACGGACAAGATCAGCCCCAGCATTTT. Protein: CASRRDGQDQPQHF.

The rearrangement links TRBV28 to TRBJ2-2; 13 nucleotides agree with TRBD2. J gave up 4 bases and V 6 bases, and 2 bases lay outside the gene matches. The length of the CDR3 is 15 residues. Germline CDR1 reads MDHEN; CDR2 reads SYDVKM. The CDR3 bases are TGTGCCAGCAGGACTAGCGGGGGGCCCACCGGGGAGCTGTTTTTT. The encoded protein is CASRTSGGPTGELFF. Complete variable domain (other parts from reference TRBV28 and TRBJ2-2): DVKVTQSSRYLVKRTGEKVFLECVQDMDHENMFWYRQDPGLGLRLIYFSYDVKMKEKGDIPEGYSVSREKKERFSLILESASTNQTSMYLCASRTSGGPTGELFFGEGSRLTVL.

The chain has TRBV11-2 and TRBJ1-6; 9 nucleotides align to TRBD1. The CDR3 is 17 residues long. CDR1 is SGHAT, CDR2 FQNNGV, per germline. The ends lost 4 bases at V and 9 bases at J; junction bases unmatched: 13. The CDR3 DNA reads as TGTGCCAGCAGCTCATCAGTCCGACAGGGGGTAGGTTCACCCCTCCACTTT. This sequence encodes CASSSSVRQGVGSPLHF.

This clone occurred once. This sequence joins TRBV28 and TRBJ2-7; 9 positions match TRBD1. CDR1 MDHEN and CDR2 SYDVKM come from the germline V gene. CDR3 size: 15 residues. The V segment lost 6 bases and the J segment 0 bases; nucleotides outside the gene matches: 6. CDR3 DNA: TGTGCCAGCAGCAGGGGACAGGGTAGCTCCTACGAGCAGTACTTC. It translates to CASSRGQGSSYEQYF.

The V gene is TRBV4-1, the J gene TRBJ2-3; TRBD1 aligns across 11 bases. CDR1 is MGHRA, CDR2 YSYEKL, per germline. CDR3 size: 16 residues. The ends lost 2 bases at V and 1 base at J; junction bases unmatched: 2. The CDR3 DNA sequence: TGCGCCAGCAGCCAATTGGGACAGGGGGGCACAGATACGCAGTATTTT. Translation: CASSQLGQGGTDTQYF.

The chain combines TRBV6-5 with TRBJ1-5; TRBD1 aligns across 10 bases. Trimming took 6 bases from V and 5 from J; bases not matched to a gene: 4. The CDR3 extends over 14 amino acids. Germline V gene data show CDR1 as MNHEY and CDR2 as SVGAGI. This CDR3 is CASSRDRGDQPQHF. CDR3 nucleotide sequence: TGTGCCAGCAGCCGGGACAGGGGTGATCAGCCCCAGCATTTT.

The rearrangement joins TRBV4-3 to TRBJ2-3, with D possibly TRBD1 on 6 matching bases. The germline V gene has CDR1 LGHNA and CDR2 YSLEER. This CDR3 comprises 14 residues. V was clipped by 3 bases and J by 6 bases, with 13 bases between them. This chain's CDR3 is CASSHRPGADTQYF. Written as DNA, the CDR3 is TGCGCCAGCAGCCATCGTCCAGGGGCCGATACGCAGTATTTT.

A note on this clone: One end of the junction is discordant with germline, which a read error may explain. The chain has TRBV5-6 and TRBJ2-6; a weak D match, TRBD1 (5 bases). Germline V lookup: CDR1 SGHDT, CDR2 YYEEEE. The CDR3 spans 17 residues. The CDR3 spells CASSFRASLSGANVLTF. The CDR3 bases are TGTGCCAGCAGCTTTCGGGCCTCCCTCTCTGGGGCCAACGTCCTGACTTTT.

This chain uses TRBV4-3 with TRBJ2-1; 7 bases align to TRBD2. The V gene's germline CDR1 is LGHNA and CDR2 YSLEER. J lost 2 bases, V lost 2 bases, and 6 bases had no gene match. CDR3 size: 16 residues. The CDR3 DNA is TGCGCCAGCAGCCAACCCCCTAGCGGCCCCTACAATGAGCAGTTCTTC. Translating it yields CASSQPPSGPYNEQFF.

This clone was counted between two and nine times. This chain connects TRBV7-2 to TRBJ1-4, with TRBD1 identical over 10 bases. The CDR3 extends over 15 amino acids. J was trimmed by 6 bases and V by 2 bases; bases with no gene match: 3. Per germline, CDR1 SGHTA and CDR2 FQGNSA. The CDR3 bases are TGTGCCAGCAGCTTATTCGGGACAGGGGATGAAAAACTGTTTTTT. Translating it yields CASSLFGTGDEKLFF.

The chain couples TRBV27 to TRBJ1-1, with 9 bases that match TRBD1. The CDR3 spans 13 residues. V was clipped by 7 bases and J by 4 bases; unmatched bases: 4. Germline CDR1 MNHEY, CDR2 SMNVEV (reference sequence). CDR3 loop: CASNTGGVTEAFF. CDR3 sequence (DNA): TGTGCCAGCAACACAGGGGGCGTCACTGAAGCTTTCTTT.

The rearrangement links TRBV7-9 to TRBJ2-7; 10 bases map to TRBD1. The CDR3 sequence is 14 residues long. The junction had 6 bases not matched to a gene; V was cut back by 5 bases and J by 5 bases. Germline V gene lookup returns CDR1 SEHNR and CDR2 FQNEAQ (reference sequence). This chain's CDR3 is CASSRQGAFHEQYF. DNA of the CDR3: TGTGCCAGCAGCCGACAGGGGGCGTTCCACGAGCAGTACTTC.

J is TRBJ2-1 and V is TRBV7-2; 9 bases fit TRBD2. Germline CDR1 and CDR2: SGHTA and FQGNSA. The CDR3 extends over 13 amino acids. With V trimmed by 6 bases and J by 9 bases, 6 bases remained unmatched. Here the CDR3 reads CASRGGGAGEQFF. The CDR3 DNA reads TGTGCCAGCAGAGGCGGGGGGGCAGGTGAGCAGTTCTTC. Complete variable domain (other parts from reference TRBV7-2 and TRBJ2-1): GAGVSQSPSNKVTEKGKDVELRCDPISGHTALYWYRQSLGQGLEFLIYFQGNSAPDKSGLPSDRFSAERTGGSVSTLTIQRTQQEDSAVYLCASRGGGAGEQFFGPGTRLTVL.

The rearrangement joins TRBV2 to TRBJ1-1; D might be TRBD1 (5 bases). V lost 11 bases and J 0 bases, leaving 13 bases between the germline ends. In germline, CDR1 is SNHLY, CDR2 FYNNEI. The CDR3 spans 13 residues. DNA of the CDR3: TGTGCCGGGGCGGAAGACTTGAACACTGAAGCTTTCTTT. Its translation is CAGAEDLNTEAFF.

The chain joins TRBV7-9 to TRBJ1-3, with 7 bases identical to TRBD1. V shed 5 bases, J shed 0 bases, and the junction held 4 bases outside the gene matches. CDR1 and CDR2 (germline): SEHNR, FQNEAQ (reference sequence). The CDR3 is 15 residues long. The CDR3 nucleotides are TGTGCCAGCAGCGCAGGGACAGTCTCTGGAAACACCATATATTTT. Translating it yields CASSAGTVSGNTIYF.

The rearrangement links TRBV13 to TRBJ2-5; 7 bases match TRBD2. Judging by the DNA end, TRBJ2-7 fits better; the J call may be wrong. The CDR3 is made up of 17 amino acids. The germline gives CDR1 PRHDT, CDR2 FYEKMQ (reference sequence). This chain's CDR3 is CASSLLKKRGYSYEQYF. CDR3 DNA: TGTGCCAGCAGCTTATTAAAGAAGCGGGGTTACTCCTACGAGCAGTACTTC.

The V gene is TRBV4-1, the J gene TRBJ2-3; D is unresolved. Germline CDR1 and CDR2: MGHRA and YSYEKL. The CDR3 has 15 amino acids. V lost 1 base and J lost 6, with 14 bases in between. The chain's CDR3 is CASSQVGVIGDTQYF. The CDR3 region has the DNA TGCGCCAGCAGCCAAGTGGGCGTTATAGGTGATACGCAGTATTTT.

The chain has TRBV4-3 and TRBJ2-7, with TRBD1 matching 7 bases. The trim removed 3 bases at V and 3 bases at J, leaving 11 bases unmatched. The germline V gene has CDR1 LGHNA and CDR2 YSLEER. The CDR3 covers 16 residues. CDR3 coding DNA: TGCGCCAGCAGCCAGGACTCCACAGGGGCAGTCTACGAGCAGTACTTC. Translated: CASSQDSTGAVYEQYF.